Listed below are T cell receptor beta chains from one sample, sequenced in a study of breast tumors, draining lymph nodes, adjacent tissues. TCRdb processed the multiplex PCR reads anew with MiXCR; each CDR3 protein has one entry. This sample has about 230,000 distinct CDR3 sequences, with about 32% found just once. Source material: axillary lymph node tissue. These TCRs come from a female donor with breast cancer. Some clones in this sample may be carry-over from other donors' samples. Each CDR3 is given with its conserved first and last residue. D genes are given only for firm matches. Only some rows state a clone size, as once, few, many or a class for expanded clones.

CDR3nt: TGTGCCAGCTCACATTATGGGGGGCAGCAGTACTTC; CDR3aa: CASSHYGGQQYF; d_gene: .; v_gene: TRBV18; j_gene: TRBJ2-7; abundance: many
CDR3nt: TGTGCCAGTAGGGTGGACAGGGGGCAATACGAGCAGTACTTC; CDR3aa: CASRVDRGQYEQYF; d_gene: TRBD1; v_gene: TRBV7-2; j_gene: TRBJ2-7; abundance: .
CDR3nt: TGTGCCAGCAGCTTAGGGGGGAGGGCGGATGAGCAGTTCTTC; CDR3aa: CASSLGGRADEQFF; d_gene: TRBD2; v_gene: TRBV7-6; j_gene: TRBJ2-1; abundance: many
CDR3nt: TGTGCCAGCAGTTGGACTAGCGATTACAATGAGCAGTTCTTC; CDR3aa: CASSWTSDYNEQFF; d_gene: TRBD2; v_gene: TRBV2; j_gene: TRBJ2-1; abundance: many
CDR3nt: TGCAGTGCTAGTCCACAGAGGGGGCGGTCTCGCACCGGGGAGCTGTTTTTT; CDR3aa: CSASPQRGRSRTGELFF; d_gene: TRBD1; v_gene: TRBV20-1; j_gene: TRBJ2-2; abundance: many
CDR3nt: TGTGCCACCAGTGATGGACAGGGGGTTAACTATGGCTACACCTTC; CDR3aa: CATSDGQGVNYGYTF; d_gene: TRBD1; v_gene: TRBV24-1; j_gene: TRBJ1-2; abundance: many
CDR3nt: TGTGCCAGCAGTAGCGGTTTCCAAGAGACCCAGTACTTC; CDR3aa: CASSSGFQETQYF; d_gene: .; v_gene: TRBV7-3; j_gene: TRBJ2-5; abundance: many
CDR3nt: TGTGCCAGTTTCGGGCACTCGGGCACCGGGGAGCTGTTTTTT; CDR3aa: CASFGHSGTGELFF; d_gene: .; v_gene: TRBV19; j_gene: TRBJ2-2; abundance: many
CDR3nt: TGTGCCAGCAGCTATAGCGGGATTAGCACAGATACGCAGTATTTT; CDR3aa: CASSYSGISTDTQYF; d_gene: TRBD2; v_gene: TRBV7-3; j_gene: TRBJ2-3; abundance: many
CDR3nt: TGTGCCAGTAGCTCCCCAAACAGACGCACAGATACGCAGTATTTT; CDR3aa: CASSSPNRRTDTQYF; d_gene: .; v_gene: TRBV19; j_gene: TRBJ2-3; abundance: many
CDR3nt: TGTGCCAGCAGTGTAGGCGTCCACCCCAACAATGAGCAGTTCTTC; CDR3aa: CASSVGVHPNNEQFF; d_gene: .; v_gene: TRBV2; j_gene: TRBJ2-1; abundance: many
CDR3nt: TGTGCCAGCGGTCGGCGGGGGGCCCACAATGAGCAGTTCTTC; CDR3aa: CASGRRGAHNEQFF; d_gene: TRBD2; v_gene: TRBV7-6; j_gene: TRBJ2-1; abundance: many
CDR3nt: TGTGCCAGCAGCGTAACGACAGGGGGGGAAGCTTTCTTT; CDR3aa: CASSVTTGGEAFF; d_gene: TRBD1; v_gene: TRBV9; j_gene: TRBJ1-1; abundance: many
CDR3nt: TGTGCCAGCACCCTAGGAGGCGGAAGCTCCTACGAGCAGTACTTC; CDR3aa: CASTLGGGSSYEQYF; d_gene: .; v_gene: TRBV11-1; j_gene: TRBJ2-7; abundance: .
CDR3nt: TGTGCCAGCAGCCAAGGGGACGGGAGGGGTGACAATGAGCAGTTCTTC; CDR3aa: CASSQGDGRGDNEQFF; d_gene: TRBD2; v_gene: TRBV4-2; j_gene: TRBJ2-1; abundance: many
CDR3nt: TGTGCCAGCGGGACTAGCGGGAGGAGAAGAGAGACCCAGTACTTC; CDR3aa: CASGTSGRRRETQYF; d_gene: TRBD2; v_gene: TRBV6-1; j_gene: TRBJ2-5; abundance: many
CDR3nt: TGTGCCAGCAGCCCCAGCGGGAGTTCTGGCTACGAGCAGTACTTC; CDR3aa: CASSPSGSSGYEQYF; d_gene: TRBD2; v_gene: TRBV7-3; j_gene: TRBJ2-7; abundance: many
CDR3nt: TGTGCCAGCAGTCAACTCGTCGGAGTTTTTAGCACAGATACGCAGTATTTT; CDR3aa: CASSQLVGVFSTDTQYF; d_gene: .; v_gene: TRBV6-5; j_gene: TRBJ2-3; abundance: .
CDR3nt: TGCAGTGCTCACCAGCGGGAGGGCACAGATACGCAGTATTTT; CDR3aa: CSAHQREGTDTQYF; d_gene: TRBD2; v_gene: TRBV20-1; j_gene: TRBJ2-3; abundance: many
CDR3nt: TGTGCCAGCAGTCCTACCGTAAACTATGGCTACGCCTTC; CDR3aa: CASSPTVNYGYAF; d_gene: .; v_gene: TRBV9; j_gene: TRBJ1-2; abundance: once
CDR3nt: TGCGCCAGCAGCATACGACTAGCGGGGGCCTACGAGCAGTACTTC; CDR3aa: CASSIRLAGAYEQYF; d_gene: TRBD2; v_gene: TRBV4-1; j_gene: TRBJ2-7; abundance: many
CDR3nt: TGTGCCTCCGCGAGGGGTCCCAATCAGCCCCAGCATTTT; CDR3aa: CASARGPNQPQHF; d_gene: .; v_gene: TRBV6-4; j_gene: TRBJ1-5; abundance: many